This paragraph reports one TCR beta chain. Its antigen is currently unknown. This sample stems from a study of cytotoxic CD8 clonotypes in ibrutinib-treated CLL. The V gene lost 0 bases and the J gene lost 3 bases, with 11 bases spanning the gap. The CDR3 consists of 15 residues. The V gene's germline CDR1 is LGHNA and CDR2 YNFKEQ. Data came from immunoSEQ multiplex PCR; TCRdb stores just in-frame clones and leaves some out. The sample carries about 45,000 clones, around 73% recorded once. Study results and caveats: Ibrutinib response saw clonality rise, and progression saw it return toward baseline.

Here the sequenced sample was PBMCs, taken after 12 months of ibrutinib treatment. This receptor was obtained from a human donor with chronic lymphocytic leukemia. The chain carries TRBV4-2 and TRBJ1-1, with D hard to call. The CDR3 DNA sequence: TGTGCCAGCAGCCAAGATGAACCTGGTGACACTGAAGCTTTCTTT. It is translated as CASSQDEPGDTEAFF.